The 21 T cell receptor beta chains below were found in one sample sequenced in a study of blood T cell repertoires in COVID-19. Generated by immunoSEQ multiplex PCR, the TCRdb table keeps only in-frame clones and is missing some. The profile shows roughly 120,000 clones, about 87% of them singletons. The sequencing input was peripheral blood. These receptors all stem from a woman aged 70-85 years with acute or convalescent COVID-19.

This chain links TRBV28 with TRBJ1-2; D gene ambiguous. This CDR3 is 12 amino acids long. In germline, CDR1 is MDHEN, CDR2 SYDVKM. V gave up 4 bases and J gave up 7 bases, with 10 bases separating them. Here the CDR3 reads CASSSGVGGYTF. In DNA, the CDR3 is TGTGCCAGCAGTTCCGGGGTCGGTGGCTACACCTTC.

In DNA, the CDR3 is TGTGCCAGCAGTTTAGCGGGGAGGCGCACAGATACGCAGTATTTT. This codes for CASSLAGRRTDTQYF. V is TRBV28 and J is TRBJ2-3, with D possibly TRBD2 on 6 matching bases. This CDR3 is 15 amino acids long. CDR1 and CDR2 (germline): MDHEN, SYDVKM. Trimming left V 2 bases short and J 1 base short, with 10 bases between.

V gene TRBV2 combines with J gene TRBJ2-2, with TRBD1 matching over 10 bases. V shed 5 bases and J 4 bases; nucleotides not matched to a gene: 10. Looked up from germline, CDR1 is SNHLY and CDR2 is FYNNEI. The CDR3 is 17 amino acids. The CDR3 sequence is CASSRTGGNSTTGELFF. DNA for the CDR3: TGTGCCAGCAGTCGGACAGGGGGAAACTCGACCACCGGGGAGCTGTTTTTT.

About this clone: An end of the junction differs from the germline gene, which may be a read error. The rearrangement uses TRBV7-7 and TRBJ2-5, with D perhaps TRBD1 (5 bases). From germline, CDR1 is SSHAT and CDR2 FNYEAQ (reference sequence). This CDR3 is 13 amino acids long. In DNA, the CDR3 is TGTGCTAGCAGCTTAGTGTGGGGCGAGACCCAGTACTTC. This gives the protein CASSLVWGETQYF.

This chain connects TRBV4-2 to TRBJ1-1; perhaps TRBD1 as D (5 bases). The V gene lost 0 bases and the J gene lost 10 bases, with 18 bases spanning the gap. Per germline, CDR1 LGHNA and CDR2 YNFKEQ. This CDR3 contains 15 residues. For the CDR3, the DNA is TGTGCCAGCAGCCAAGACCTGGCCAGGGACTATGGAGCTTTCTTT. Protein sequence: CASSQDLARDYGAFF.

J is TRBJ2-7 and V is TRBV3-1 (or the pseudogene TRBV3-2); maybe TRBD1 (6 bases). Trimming stripped 0 bases from V and 5 bases from J, with 23 bases between. Germline values: CDR1 LGHDT, CDR2 YNNKEL (reference sequence). This CDR3 has 18 residues. The CDR3 here is CASSQESRRTFPGDEQYF. The DNA for the CDR3 is TGTGCCAGCAGCCAAGAATCGAGGAGGACCTTTCCAGGGGACGAGCAGTACTTC.

The V and J genes are TRBV7-2 and TRBJ1-1; possible D gene TRBD1, 6 bases. The CDR3 spans 14 residues. Germline V CDR1 and CDR2: SGHTA, FQGNSA. The V gene lost 2 bases and the J gene lost 1 base, with 8 bases spanning the gap. This CDR3 reads CASSLQGQNTEAFF. The CDR3 region has the DNA TGTGCCAGCAGCTTACAGGGGCAGAACACTGAAGCTTTCTTT.

The chain carries TRBV28 and TRBJ1-2; D not resolved. The CDR3 length is 13 residues. Germline V gives CDR1 MDHEN, CDR2 SYDVKM. Trimming removed 4 bases at V and 5 bases at J, with 11 bases between. The CDR3, as DNA: TGTGCCAGCAGTTACCGGTCCAATTATGGCTACACCTTC. Amino acid sequence: CASSYRSNYGYTF.

The V and J genes are TRBV18 and TRBJ2-3, with TRBD1 as a possible D gene (6 bases). From germline, CDR1 is KGHSH and CDR2 LQKENI. V was cut by 4 bases and J by 1 base, with 15 bases left in between. This CDR3 contains 16 residues. CDR3 DNA: TGTGCCAGCTCACGGGACATAGATATTGGCACAGATACGCAGTATTTT. This encodes CASSRDIDIGTDTQYF.

The rearrangement joins TRBV2 to TRBJ2-7; 8 bases map to TRBD2. The CDR3 extends over 14 amino acids. Per the germline V gene, CDR1 is SNHLY and CDR2 is FYNNEI. J gave up 6 bases and V 5 bases, and 9 bases lay outside the gene matches. The CDR3 DNA is TGTGCCAGCAGTCACCCCGGGGGGGGACGCGAGCAGTACTTC. It specifies CASSHPGGGREQYF.

The V call is TRBV9, the J call TRBJ1-1; tentative D call: TRBD1 (5 bases). In germline, CDR1 is SGDLS, CDR2 YYNGEE. There are 15 residues in the CDR3. V was shortened by 4 bases and J by 0 bases, with 13 bases between the two germline ends. The chain's CDR3 is CASSPRTTMNTEAFF. CDR3 coding DNA: TGTGCCAGCAGCCCCCGGACAACTATGAACACTGAAGCTTTCTTT.

The chain couples TRBV28 to TRBJ2-4; 14 bases are shared with TRBD2. The ends lost 6 bases at V and 3 bases at J; junction bases unmatched: 10. The CDR3 loop spans 18 amino acids. Germline V gene sequence: CDR1 MDHEN, CDR2 SYDVKM. The CDR3 nucleotides read TGTGCCAGCAGCCAGACTAGCGGGGGGGCCGGAGGCAAAAACATTCAGTACTTC. Its translation is CASSQTSGGAGGKNIQYF.

CDR3 sequence (DNA): TGTGCCAGCAGTGGTCAGACCTACGAGCAGTACTTC. It is translated as CASSGQTYEQYF. The gene calls are TRBV2 and TRBJ2-7; no reliable D call. The germline gives CDR1 SNHLY, CDR2 FYNNEI. The V end was cut by 4 bases, the J end by 2 bases, with 6 bases between. The CDR3 totals 12 residues.

This clone showed up just a few times. The chain carries TRBV19 and TRBJ1-5; tentative D call: TRBD1 (5 bases). The CDR3 runs 16 residues. The V and J ends lost 1 base and 2 bases respectively, with 12 bases between them. Germline CDR1 reads LNHDA; CDR2 reads SQIVND (reference sequence). The CDR3, as DNA: TGTGCCAGTAGTATAGTCCCGGGGGGGGGCAATCAGCCCCAGCATTTT. This translates into CASSIVPGGGNQPQHF. The variable domain in full, completed from reference TRBV19 and TRBJ1-5, reads DGGITQSPKYLFRKEGQNVTLSCEQNLNHDAMYWYRQDPGQGLRLIYYSQIVNDFQKGDIAEGYSVSREKKESFPLTVTSAQKNPTAFYLCASSIVPGGGNQPQHFGDGTRLSIL.

The chain links TRBV2 to TRBJ2-1; 8 nucleotides align to TRBD1. Germline assignment: CDR1 SNHLY and CDR2 FYNNEI. The CDR3 spans 14 residues. V lost 3 bases to trimming and J lost 5 bases; unmatched junction nucleotides: 3. Written as DNA, the CDR3 is TGTGCCAGCAGTGAGACAGGGGTGAACAATGAGCAGTTCTTC. Its translation is CASSETGVNNEQFF.

This chain links TRBV7-6 with TRBJ1-3; D perhaps matches TRBD1 (6 bases). In germline, CDR1 is SGHVS, CDR2 FNYEAQ. This CDR3 has 15 residues. V lost 3 bases, J lost 0 bases, and 9 bases lay in between. This CDR3 reads CASSLSRGSGNTIYF. As DNA, the CDR3 is TGTGCCAGCAGCTTGAGCAGGGGCTCTGGAAACACCATATATTTT.

This CDR3 reads CASSIQGYSPLHF. The CDR3 DNA is TGTGCCAGTAGTATCCAGGGTTATTCACCCCTCCACTTT. The chain links TRBV19 to TRBJ1-6; D may be TRBD1 (5 bases). This CDR3 comprises 13 residues. Germline assignment: CDR1 LNHDA and CDR2 SQIVND (reference sequence). V lost 3 bases to trimming and J lost 8 bases, with 8 bases between them.

The genes are TRBV7-3 and TRBJ1-6, with D unclear. CDR3 size: 14 residues. The V end lost 3 bases, the J end lost 2 bases, and 5 bases lay between the germline ends. Germline assignment: CDR1 SGHTA and CDR2 FQGTGA. The CDR3 DNA reads TGTGCCAGCAGCTTCCGGGCCTATAATTCACCCCTCCACTTT. Its translation is CASSFRAYNSPLHF.

The chain recombines TRBV5-5 with TRBJ1-5; 7 nucleotides line up with TRBD1. Per the germline V gene, CDR1 is SGHKS and CDR2 is YYEKEE (reference sequence). CDR3 length equals 16 residues. Unmatched junction bases numbered 9, after V lost 4 bases and J lost 2 bases. The CDR3 loop reads CASSPKGGRGNQPQHF. The DNA of the CDR3 is TGTGCCAGCAGCCCGAAAGGGGGCCGTGGCAATCAGCCCCAGCATTTT.

This chain links TRBV2 with TRBJ2-5, with D tentatively TRBD2 (6 bases). This CDR3 has 15 residues. Trimming cost V 7 bases and J 5 bases, with 20 bases left between them. The germline V gene has CDR1 SNHLY and CDR2 FYNNEI. The CDR3 region is CASIPRRAGGETQYF. CDR3 DNA sequence: TGTGCCAGCATTCCCAGGAGGGCTGGGGGGGAGACCCAGTACTTC.

This clone was found once. The chain combines TRBV3-1 (or the pseudogene TRBV3-2) with TRBJ1-5, with D hard to call. The V gene lost 4 bases and the J gene lost 2 bases, with 12 bases spanning the gap. CDR3 size: 15 residues. In germline, CDR1 is LGHDT, CDR2 YNNKEL (reference sequence). The CDR3 spells CASSPSGVGNQPQHF. CDR3 nucleotides: TGTGCCAGCAGCCCGAGCGGGGTGGGCAATCAGCCCCAGCATTTT.